This T cell receptor beta chain was profiled in a study of graft-versus-host responses after intestinal transplantation (dated by TCRdb to 2020 to 2022). For the wider study: The transplants that recipients got were multivisceral, liver-intestinal, or isolated intestinal. Anti-thymocyte globulin induction was given to all recipients, followed by maintenance tacrolimus and steroids for 2 to 3 years. Graft-versus-host and host-versus-graft alloreactive T cell clones were tracked in the graft, circulation and bone marrow after intestinal transplantation using bulk TCR-beta CDR3 sequencing. To identify alloreactive clones, pre-transplant mixed lymphocyte reaction products were sequenced and compared with unstimulated pre-transplant donor and recipient T cells. Of the roughly 25 intestinal transplant recipients enrolled in the cohort, one of whom was a retransplant, 3 patients without pretransplant specimens were excluded. A peak of at least 4% donor T cells among recipient peripheral blood mononuclear cells was the definition used for donor T cell macrochimerism. Instead of going to the commercial service, samples from a few later patients were sequenced in-house on an Illumina MiSeq and processed with MiXCR. Overall study results and their limits: GvH clones were found in recipient bone marrow, and some of the GvH clones appeared earlier in ileal mucosa or blood, which is consistent with an intestinal mucosal origin. Early after transplant, declines in HvG clones were associated with peak levels of circulating GvH clones. High GvH to HvG T cell clonal ratios were observed in the allografts of patients with donor T cell macrochimerism. The conclusions were limited by the relatively low number and heterogeneity of the intestinal transplant patients.

The sample's time point label, decoded: cells obtained before transplantation from donor or recipient. CD3+CD4+ and CD3+CD8+ populations were FACS-sorted from unstimulated pre-transplant donor and recipient cells taken from spleen or lymph nodes. Notes on this clone: Its target antigen remains unknown. No base-level quality is on record; no much larger clone is a single base apart.

There are 13 amino acids in the CDR3, from cysteine to phenylalanine inclusive. Here the CDR3 DNA is all that survives: 39 bases in frame from base 1. V is clipped by 2 bases and J by 7 bases, and the sequence between their germline boundaries is 11 bases long. CDR1 and CDR2 are read off the germline V gene (reference sequence) as MNHNY and SVGAGI. Library generation was performed with the immunoSEQ multiplex PCR assay. For most patients, genomic DNA was isolated with the Qiagen DNeasy Blood and Tissue Kit and shipped frozen to Adaptive Biotechnologies for TCR sequencing. For most patients, high-throughput TCR-beta CDR3 sequencing of genomic DNA was performed by Adaptive Biotechnologies. The original pipeline was this. Adaptive's ImmunoSEQ software supplied the TCR sequencing data for more than 15 patients, while MiXCR and VDJtools were used to process three other patients. To correct CD4 versus CD8 sorting errors, any sequence found in both subsets at a frequency ratio below 5:1 was removed. CDR3 nucleotide sequences shared by donor and recipient were removed because the origin of these sequences could not be assigned. Alloreactive clones required at least 2-fold expansion over unstimulated cells and minimum CFSE-low frequency of 0.002% (template counts) or 0.001% (read counts). Mappable clones were those detected in sequenced pre-transplant spleen, lymph node, or MLR CFSE-low populations of the donor or recipient. The cumulative frequency of alloreactive clones was calculated as a percentage of all sequences, weighted by copy number. TCRdb limited this immuneACCESS table to in-frame rearrangements with V and J called. A share of clones is missing; checked studies link under half to unresolved V genes, and the rest is unexplained. The D gene and trimming were derived from the DNA, and the V and J assignments and clone size from that table. In all, the sample holds roughly 97,000 clones, and more than 75% of those were seen once. The ten most abundant clones make up approximately 0.97% of the sample.

Sequences were derived from unstimulated CD4+ T cells sorted from spleen or lymph node cells, sampled before intestinal transplant. The chain is made from TRBV6-6 and TRBJ1-2; no confident D gene assignment can be made. This TCR derives from a human donor who received an intestinal transplant. The CDR3 amino acid sequence is: CASSYHLSGGYTF. The sequenced DNA: TGTGCCAGCAGTTACCATTTATCAGGTGGCTACACCTTC.